The T cell receptor (beta chain) described here comes from a study of cytomegalovirus exposure and HLA in healthy donors. Points from the study as a whole: Both high specificity and high sensitivity reportedly marked the classifier's diagnosis of cytomegalovirus status. Among TCR beta chains, those listed as cytomegalovirus-associated numbered more than 150.

This clone was detected only a few times. Antigen specificity is unknown. Both 60 Vbeta primers and 13 Jbeta primers went into the PCR. Some clones are missing from TCRdb's copy, which holds only in-frame ones; the method was immunoSEQ multiplex PCR. This sample has some 150,000 clones, with 60% to 80% found just once. Among the donors, all were healthy bone marrow donors. This receptor was identified in a woman aged 40 to 50 in good health and CMV-seropositive. Sequencing was done on a sample of PBMCs.

The CDR3 region has the DNA TGTGCCAGCTCACCCGGACAGAACTATGGCTACACCTTC. Its protein product is CASSPGQNYGYTF. V and J are TRBV18 and TRBJ1-2; weak D call: TRBD1 (6 bases). The CDR3 has 13 residues. Trimming left V 3 bases short and J 2 bases short, with 7 bases between. Germline-derived CDR1 and CDR2 are KGHSH and LQKENI.